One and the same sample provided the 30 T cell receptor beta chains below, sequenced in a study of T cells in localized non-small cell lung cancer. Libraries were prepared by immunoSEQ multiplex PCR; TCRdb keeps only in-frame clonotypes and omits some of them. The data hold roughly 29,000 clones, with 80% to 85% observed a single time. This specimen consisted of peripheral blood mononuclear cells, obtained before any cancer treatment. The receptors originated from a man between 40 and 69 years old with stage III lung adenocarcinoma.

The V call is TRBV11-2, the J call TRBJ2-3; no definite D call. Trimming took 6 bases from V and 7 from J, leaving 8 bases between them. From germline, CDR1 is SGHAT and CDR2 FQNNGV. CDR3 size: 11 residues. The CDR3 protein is CASRTGNTQYF. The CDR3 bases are TGTGCCAGCAGAACTGGTAATACGCAGTATTTT.

CDR3 sequence (DNA): TGTGCCAGCAGCTCCCGCACAGGGCCCACAGATACGCAGTATTTT. This codes for CASSSRTGPTDTQYF. The chain couples TRBV7-2 to TRBJ2-3; tentative D call: TRBD1 (6 bases). This CDR3 spans 15 amino acids. Germline V gene lookup returns CDR1 SGHTA and CDR2 FQGNSA. V was pared by 4 bases and J by 2 bases, with 13 bases between.

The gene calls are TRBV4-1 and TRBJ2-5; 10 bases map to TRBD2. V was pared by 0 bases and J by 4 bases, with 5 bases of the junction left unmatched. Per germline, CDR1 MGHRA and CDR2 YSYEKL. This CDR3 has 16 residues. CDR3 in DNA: TGCGCCAGCAGCCAAGAGGGAGCGGGGGGGCCAGAGACCCAGTACTTC. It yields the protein CASSQEGAGGPETQYF.

CDR3 region: CASNREGRGGTEAFF. DNA for the CDR3: TGTGCCAGCAACAGAGAAGGGAGAGGAGGCACTGAAGCTTTCTTT. The J gene is TRBJ1-1, the V gene TRBV9; D unresolved. The CDR3 is 15 residues long. The V and J ends lost 6 bases and 4 bases respectively, with 19 bases between them. Germline V gives CDR1 SGDLS, CDR2 YYNGEE.

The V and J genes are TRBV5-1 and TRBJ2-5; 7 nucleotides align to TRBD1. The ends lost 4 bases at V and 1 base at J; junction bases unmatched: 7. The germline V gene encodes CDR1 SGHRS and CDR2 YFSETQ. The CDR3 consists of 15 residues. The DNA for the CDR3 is TGCGCCAGCAGCCCAGACAGGGTCTCCCAAGAGACCCAGTACTTC. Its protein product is CASSPDRVSQETQYF.

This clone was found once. The CDR3 here is CASSEKQGGANVLTF. The CDR3 DNA reads as TGCGCCAGCAGTGAGAAACAGGGTGGAGCCAACGTCCTGACTTTC. V usage is TRBV10-2 and J usage is TRBJ2-6; TRBD1 is a possible D gene (6 bases). The CDR3 contains 15 residues. The V end lost 2 bases, the J end lost 7 bases, and 12 bases lay between the germline ends. The germline gives CDR1 WSHSY, CDR2 SAAADI.

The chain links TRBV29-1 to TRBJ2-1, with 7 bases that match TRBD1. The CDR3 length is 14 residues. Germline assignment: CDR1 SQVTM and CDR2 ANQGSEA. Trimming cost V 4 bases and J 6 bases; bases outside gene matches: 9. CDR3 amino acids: CSVVDRTFSNEQFF. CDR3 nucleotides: TGCAGCGTTGTGGACAGGACTTTTTCCAATGAGCAGTTCTTC.

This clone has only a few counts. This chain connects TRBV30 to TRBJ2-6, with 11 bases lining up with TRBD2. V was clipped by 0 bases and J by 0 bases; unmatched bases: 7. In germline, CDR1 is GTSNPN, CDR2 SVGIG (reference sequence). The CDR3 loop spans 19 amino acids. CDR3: CAWSVRTSGSFSGANVLTF. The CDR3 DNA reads TGTGCCTGGAGTGTTCGGACTAGCGGGTCCTTCTCTGGGGCCAACGTCCTGACTTTC.

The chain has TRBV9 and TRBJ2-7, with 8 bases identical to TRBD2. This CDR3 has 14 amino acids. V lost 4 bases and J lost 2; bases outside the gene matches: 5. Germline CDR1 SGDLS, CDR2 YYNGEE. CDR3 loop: CASSPSTSAYEQYF. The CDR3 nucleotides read TGTGCCAGCAGCCCCTCGACTAGCGCCTACGAGCAGTACTTC.

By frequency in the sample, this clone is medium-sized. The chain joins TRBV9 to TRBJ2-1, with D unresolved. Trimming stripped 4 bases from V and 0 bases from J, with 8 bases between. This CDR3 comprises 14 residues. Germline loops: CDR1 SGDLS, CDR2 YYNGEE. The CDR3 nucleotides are TGTGCCAGCAGCCCTAGGAGCTCCTACAATGAGCAGTTCTTC. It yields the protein CASSPRSSYNEQFF.

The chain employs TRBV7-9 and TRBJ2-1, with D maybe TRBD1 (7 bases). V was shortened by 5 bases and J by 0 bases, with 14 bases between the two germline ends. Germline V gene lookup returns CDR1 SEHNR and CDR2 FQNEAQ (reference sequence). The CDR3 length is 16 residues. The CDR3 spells CASSPGGRSSYNEQFF. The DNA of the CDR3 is TGTGCCAGCAGCCCAGGGGGGAGGAGCTCCTACAATGAGCAGTTCTTC. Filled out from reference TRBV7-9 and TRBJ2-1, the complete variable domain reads DTGVSQNPRHKITKRGQNVTFRCDPISEHNRLYWYRQTLGQGPEFLTYFQNEAQLEKSRLLSDRFSAERPKGSFSTLEIQRTEQGDSAMYLCASSPGGRSSYNEQFFGPGTRLTVL.

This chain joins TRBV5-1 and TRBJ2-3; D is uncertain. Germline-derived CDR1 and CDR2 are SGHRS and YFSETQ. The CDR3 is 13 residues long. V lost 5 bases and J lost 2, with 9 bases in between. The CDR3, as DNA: TGCGCCAGCAGTCAAGGGTTCACAGATACGCAGTATTTT. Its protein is CASSQGFTDTQYF.

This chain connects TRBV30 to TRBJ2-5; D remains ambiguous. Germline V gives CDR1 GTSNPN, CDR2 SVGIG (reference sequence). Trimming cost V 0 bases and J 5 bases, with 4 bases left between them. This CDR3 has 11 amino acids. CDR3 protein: CAWSVRETQYF. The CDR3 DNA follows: TGTGCCTGGAGTGTTAGGGAGACCCAGTACTTC.

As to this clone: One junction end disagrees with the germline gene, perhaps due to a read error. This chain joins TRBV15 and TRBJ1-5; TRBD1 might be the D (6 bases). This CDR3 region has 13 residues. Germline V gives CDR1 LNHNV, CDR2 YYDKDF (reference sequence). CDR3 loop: CATSRDLNSGEDF. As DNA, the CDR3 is TGTGCCACCAGCAGAGATCTGAACTCAGGGGAGGATTTT. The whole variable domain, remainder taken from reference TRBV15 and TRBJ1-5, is DAMVIQNPRYQVTQFGKPVTLSCSQTLNHNVMYWYQQKSSQAPKLLFHYYDKDFNNEADTPDNFQSRRPNTSFCFLDIRSPGLGDTAMYLCATSRDLNSGEDFGDGTRLSIL.

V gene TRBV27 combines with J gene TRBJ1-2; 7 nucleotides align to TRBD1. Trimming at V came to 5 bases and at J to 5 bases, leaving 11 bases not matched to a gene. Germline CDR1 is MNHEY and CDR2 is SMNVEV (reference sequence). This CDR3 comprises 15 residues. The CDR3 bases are TGTGCCAGCAGTCGACAGGGAGAGGTGGGGTATGGCTACACCTTC. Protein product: CASSRQGEVGYGYTF.

CDR3 residues: CASSALLGSGNTIYF. The CDR3 DNA sequence: TGTGCCAGCAGTGCCCTCCTCGGTTCTGGAAACACCATATATTTT. The genes are TRBV2 and TRBJ1-3; D unclear. V was pared by 4 bases and J by 1 base, with 11 bases between. The CDR3 contains 15 residues. Looked up from germline, CDR1 is SNHLY and CDR2 is FYNNEI.

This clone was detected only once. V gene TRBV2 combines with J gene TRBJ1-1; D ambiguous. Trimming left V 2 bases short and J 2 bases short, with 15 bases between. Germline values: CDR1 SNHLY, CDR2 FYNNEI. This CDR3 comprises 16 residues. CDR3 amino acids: CASSESPLWENTEAFF. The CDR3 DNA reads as TGTGCCAGCAGTGAATCTCCCCTTTGGGAAAACACTGAAGCTTTCTTT.

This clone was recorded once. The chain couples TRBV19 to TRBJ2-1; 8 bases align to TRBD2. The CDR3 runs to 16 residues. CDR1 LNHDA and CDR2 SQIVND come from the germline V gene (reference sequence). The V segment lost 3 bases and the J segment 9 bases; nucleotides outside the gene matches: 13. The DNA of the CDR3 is TGTGCCAGTAGTATTACCGGAGGAGCGGGAGTTCGTGAGCAGTTCTTC. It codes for CASSITGGAGVREQFF.

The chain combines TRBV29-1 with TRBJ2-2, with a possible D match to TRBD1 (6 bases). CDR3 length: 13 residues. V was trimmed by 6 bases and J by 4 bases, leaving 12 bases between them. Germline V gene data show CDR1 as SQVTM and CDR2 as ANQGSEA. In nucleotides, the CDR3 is TGCAGCGTCCAGTCAGGGGTCACCGGGGAGCTGTTTTTT. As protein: CSVQSGVTGELFF.

The CDR3: CASSQVGRGREQYF. CDR3 coding DNA: TGTGCCAGCAGCCAAGTGGGCAGGGGGCGCGAGCAGTACTTC. The chain joins TRBV4-2 to TRBJ2-7, with 8 positions matching TRBD1. This CDR3 spans 14 amino acids. In germline, CDR1 is LGHNA, CDR2 YNFKEQ. With V trimmed by 1 base and J by 6 bases, 5 bases remained unmatched.

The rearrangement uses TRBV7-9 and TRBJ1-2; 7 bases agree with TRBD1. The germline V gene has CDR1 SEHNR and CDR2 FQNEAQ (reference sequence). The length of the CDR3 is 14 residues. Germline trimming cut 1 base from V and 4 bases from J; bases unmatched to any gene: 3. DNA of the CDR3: TGTGCCAGCAGCTTAGTCCCAGGGGGCTATGGCTACACCTTC. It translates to CASSLVPGGYGYTF.

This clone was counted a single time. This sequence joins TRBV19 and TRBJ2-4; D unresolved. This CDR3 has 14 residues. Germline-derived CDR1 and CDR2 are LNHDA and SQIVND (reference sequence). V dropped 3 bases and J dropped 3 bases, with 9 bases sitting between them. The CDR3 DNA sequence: TGTGCCAGTAGTATCGCAGGTATCAAAAACATTCAGTACTTC. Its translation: CASSIAGIKNIQYF.

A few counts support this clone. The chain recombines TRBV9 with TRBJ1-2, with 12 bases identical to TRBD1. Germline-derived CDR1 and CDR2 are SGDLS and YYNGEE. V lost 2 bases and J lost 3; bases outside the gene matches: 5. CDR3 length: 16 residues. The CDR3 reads CASSVAGTGGYYGYTF. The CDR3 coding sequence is TGTGCCAGCAGCGTCGCCGGGACAGGGGGCTACTATGGCTACACCTTC.

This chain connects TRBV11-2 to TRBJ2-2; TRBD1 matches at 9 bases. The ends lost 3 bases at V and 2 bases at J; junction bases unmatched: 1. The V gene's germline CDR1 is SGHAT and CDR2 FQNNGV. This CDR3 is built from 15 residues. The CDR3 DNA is TGTGCCAGCAGCTTGGGACAGGGAAACACCGGGGAGCTGTTTTTT. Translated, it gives CASSLGQGNTGELFF.

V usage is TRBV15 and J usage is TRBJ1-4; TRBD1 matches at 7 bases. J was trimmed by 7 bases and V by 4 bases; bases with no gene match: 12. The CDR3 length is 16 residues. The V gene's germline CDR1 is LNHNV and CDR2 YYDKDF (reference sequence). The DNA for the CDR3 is TGTGCCACCAGCACCCCTCGAGGCAGGGGGGTTGAAAAACTGTTTTTT. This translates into CATSTPRGRGVEKLFF.

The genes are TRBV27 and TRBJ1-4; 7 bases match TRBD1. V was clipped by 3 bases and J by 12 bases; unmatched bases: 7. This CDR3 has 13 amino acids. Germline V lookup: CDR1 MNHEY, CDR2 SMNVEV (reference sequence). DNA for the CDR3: TGTGCCAGCAGTTTTAGGACAGGATTGGAACTGTTTTTT. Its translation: CASSFRTGLELFF.

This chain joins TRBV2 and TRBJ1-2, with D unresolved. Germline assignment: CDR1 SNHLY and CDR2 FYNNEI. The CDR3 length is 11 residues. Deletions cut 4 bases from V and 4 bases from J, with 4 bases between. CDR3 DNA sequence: TGTGCCAGCAGTGTCGGCTATGGCTACACCTTC. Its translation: CASSVGYGYTF. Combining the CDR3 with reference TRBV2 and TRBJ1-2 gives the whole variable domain EPEVTQTPSHQVTQMGQEVILRCVPISNHLYFYWYRQILGQKVEFLVSFYNNEISEKSEIFDDQFSVERPDGSNFTLKIRSTKLEDSAMYFCASSVGYGYTFGSGTRLTVV.

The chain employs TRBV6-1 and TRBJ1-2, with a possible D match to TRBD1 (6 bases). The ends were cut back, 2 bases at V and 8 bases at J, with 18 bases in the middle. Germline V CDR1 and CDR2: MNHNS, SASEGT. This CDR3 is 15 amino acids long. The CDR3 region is CASSESRGALGGYTF. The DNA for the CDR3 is TGTGCCAGCAGTGAATCTAGGGGGGCCTTGGGAGGCTACACCTTC.

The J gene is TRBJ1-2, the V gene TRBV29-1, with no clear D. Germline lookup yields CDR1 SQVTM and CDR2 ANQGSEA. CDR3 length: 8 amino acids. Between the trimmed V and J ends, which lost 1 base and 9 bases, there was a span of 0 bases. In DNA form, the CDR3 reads TGCAGCGTTGAAGGCTACACCTTC. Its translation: CSVEGYTF. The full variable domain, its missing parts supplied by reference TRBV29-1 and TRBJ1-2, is SAVISQKPSRDICQRGTSLTIQCQVDSQVTMMFWYRQQPGQSLTLIATANQGSEATYESGFVIDKFPISRPNLTFSTLTVSNMSPEDSSIYLCSVEGYTFGSGTRLTVV.

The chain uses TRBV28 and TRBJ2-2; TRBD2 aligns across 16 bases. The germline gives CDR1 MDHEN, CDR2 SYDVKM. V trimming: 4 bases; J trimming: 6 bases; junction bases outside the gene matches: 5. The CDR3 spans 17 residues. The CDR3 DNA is TGTGCCAGCAGTTCGTGGGGACTAGCGGGGGGGCCCGGGGAGCTGTTTTTT. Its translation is CASSSWGLAGGPGELFF.